This T cell receptor beta chain emerged from a study of shared clonotypes between healthy human individuals (dated by TCRdb to 2020 to 2021). Notes on the research overall: A few men and a couple of women, aged 18 to 49 years, made up the cohort. Per donor, three plates each were used for CD4 naive and CD4 memory, two for CD8 naive, and one for CD8 memory. To estimate repertoire size and how much clonotypes are shared between individuals, the study performed deep sequencing of blood TCR repertoires from roughly five healthy adults. Different laboratories and diverse techniques were used to prepare libraries and sequence TCR repertoires, to increase sequencing depth and limit assay-specific biases. Per donor, leukapheresis produced somewhere between about 0.8 and 9.5 billion PBMCs.

Including cysteine and phenylalanine, the CDR3 has 15 amino acids. Only the CDR3 part of the read is kept: 45 bases, read in frame from the first base. The germline V gene specifies KGHSH as CDR1 and LQKENI as CDR2. Here V drops 1 base and J drops 0 bases, and the junction holds 2 bases not matched to any gene. Turning to this clone: Its antigen is currently not known. Base qualities are not recorded, but no much larger clone differs from it by a single base.

TCR CDR3 regions were amplified from genomic DNA by multiplex PCR using the deep immunoSEQ assay. For each cell subset, the extracted genomic DNA was distributed evenly across all wells of several immunoSEQ 96-well plates, and each plate served as one replicate. For sorted subsets, each replicate PCR was loaded with approximately 200 ng genomic DNA, equivalent to 30,000 or so T cell genomes. Purified libraries were quantified with a Qubit 3.0 fluorometer, sized on a Bioanalyzer 2100, and re-quantified with the KAPA Library Quantification kit. Each immunoSEQ 96-well plate was sequenced on its own single-read 150-cycle Illumina NextSeq 550 flow cell. Under the source paper's analysis protocol: Because the immunoSEQ output held only junctional sequences and lacked quality scores, the filtering could not match the filtering applied to full-length reads. To assign V/J genes and CDR3, sequences were annotated using PyIR, a Python wrapper for IgBLAST v1.9, with IMGT germline references. Reads were removed for weak V/J assignments (E-value above 1e-6), missing CDR3, stop codons, out-of-frame junctions, or ambiguous translated residues. A V3J clonotype was defined by an identical inferred V gene, J gene, and CDR3 amino acid sequence. The percentage overlap between two repertoires was calculated by dividing the number of shared unique clonotypes by the size of the smaller repertoire. Richness of each repertoire was evaluated using RTK rarefaction, the Chao1 estimator, and Recon v2.1 estimates of unobserved clonotypes. Generation probabilities for all TCRbeta clonotypes obtained by the gDNA method from several donors were computed using OLGA. TCRdb took this table from immuneACCESS and kept in-frame rearrangements with V and J called. Such tables lack part of the clones; where checked against another copy, unresolved V genes explain under half of the gap, and the rest is unexplained. V and J calls and clone size are as listed in that table; D and trimming were resolved from the DNA. The sample records around 1.6 million clones, 98% of which are singletons. The ten top clones hold roughly 0.45% of the sample.

The investigation overall reported the following: Pairwise subsampling led to the expectation that sequencing depth would affect the degree of clonotype sharing among donors. Clonotypes shared by all four sorted-subset donors showed higher generation probabilities than non-shared clonotypes. Sharing across four donors was observed for approximately 5% of naive CD4, less than 4% of naive CD8, 2% to 2.5% of memory CD4, and roughly 0.4% of memory CD8 clonotypes. Larger estimated clonotype richness was generally found for naive subsets than for memory subsets. Sampling was restricted to blood, and TCR repertoires in tissues likely differ from the TCR repertoires found in blood. The genetic and exposure-history diversity represented was limited by the small number of donors. Incomplete sequencing was indicated by rarefaction of sorted-subset datasets, despite the large sequencing depth.

The donors were healthy, HIV-negative adults who had no recently reported acute infections or vaccinations. Every donor was a Caucasian adult living in Nashville, Tennessee, USA. Magnetic negative selection was used to enrich CD4+ T cells, after which naive cells were positively selected on CD45RA and the negative fraction became the memory subset. Blood was collected by leukapheresis, and PBMCs were isolated by Ficoll-Histopaque density gradient centrifugation and then cryopreserved in liquid nitrogen vapor phase. Analytical flow cytometry was used to check the purity and quantity of every magnetically sorted T cell population. Genomic DNA was isolated from each sorted fraction and quantified by UV absorbance on a Nanodrop 2000c.

The V and J genes are TRBV18 and TRBJ2-7, with 8 bases aligning to TRBD2. The receptor comes from a man aged 25-45 years in good health. Sequencing was carried out using naive CD4+ T cells sorted from blood. This sample's cell subset or site label indicates: CD45RA+ positively selected. The CDR3 corresponds to CASSPQRESSYEQYF. The nucleotide sequence is given as TGTGCCAGCTCACCACAGCGGGAGTCCTCCTACGAGCAGTACTTC.